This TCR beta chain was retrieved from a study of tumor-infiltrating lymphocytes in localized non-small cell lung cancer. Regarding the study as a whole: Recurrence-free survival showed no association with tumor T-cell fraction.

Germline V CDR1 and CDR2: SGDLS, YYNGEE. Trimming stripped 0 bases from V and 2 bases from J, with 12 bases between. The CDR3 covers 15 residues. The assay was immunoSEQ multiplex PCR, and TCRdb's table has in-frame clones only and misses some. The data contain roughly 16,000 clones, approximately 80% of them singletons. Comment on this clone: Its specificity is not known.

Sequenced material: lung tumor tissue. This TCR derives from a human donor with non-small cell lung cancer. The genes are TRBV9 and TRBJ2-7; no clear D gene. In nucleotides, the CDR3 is TGTGCCAGCAGCGTAGGGTTATACAGCCCCTACGAGCAGTACTTC. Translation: CASSVGLYSPYEQYF.